This T cell receptor beta chain stems from a study of spatial heterogeneity in lung cancer. Time point reported: sample taken at primary tumor resection. Of note for this clonotype: Antigen specificity is unknown.

CDR3 size: 15 residues. The V gene's germline CDR1 is KGHSH and CDR2 LQKENI. V was pared by 2 bases and J by 5 bases, with 13 bases between. Notes on the study in general: The study found that expanded intratumoral alpha and beta TCR counts tracked tumor mutation counts.

Each CDR3 protein is one row after TCRdb ran MiXCR on the 5' RACE reads. The repertoire holds thousands of distinct CDR3 sequences, with roughly 7.5% as singletons. The sequence came from a male donor with early-stage non-small cell lung cancer. The chain is built from TRBV18 and TRBJ2-1; unclear D gene. The sequences come from lung tumor tissue, collected at surgery. The CDR3 sequence is CASSPRVGLNNEQFF. CDR3 nucleotides: TGTGCCAGCTCACCAAGGGTCGGCCTAAACAATGAGCAGTTCTTC.